Given below is one TCR beta chain in context. The antigen remains unidentified. V was trimmed by 4 bases and J by 0 bases, leaving 6 bases between them. CDR3 size: 13 residues. CDR1 is SGHTA, CDR2 FQGNSA, per germline. This entry comes from a study of blood T cells in healthy people across ages. PCR was performed a second time for roughly 7 to 11 cycles using a sample-barcoded 5' primer and a J-beta primer mix. A tag from a template-switch adaptor with 12 random nucleotides marked each cDNA molecule. Paired-end reads containing CDR3 totaled no fewer than 2.5 million for each sample. One entry per CDR3 protein, called by TCRdb with MiXCR from the 5' RACE reads. The sample includes roughly 700,000 distinct CDR3 sequences, more than 40% seen only once; the top ten take 30% to 40%. Study-level points and caveats: A roughly linear age-dependent decrease characterized TCR beta diversity per million T cells. What prevented conclusive comparison of naive and antigen-experienced cells was that PBMCs were unsorted.

The receptor was isolated from an older woman in good health. Specimen: blood. The chain recombines TRBV7-2 with TRBJ2-5; no firm D call. The CDR3 coding sequence is TGTGCCAGCAGCTCGATGTACCAAGAGACCCAGTACTTC. Protein product: CASSSMYQETQYF.